The present entry profiles one T cell receptor beta chain with its context. The target antigen is unknown. These data belong to a study of cytomegalovirus exposure and HLA in healthy donors. About the study: Unique TCR beta sequences numbering over 100 million came from 150 million to 200 million T cells in an earlier analysis. About 82 million unique TCRs from HLA-typed donors were held in an early release of data.

General study points: Productive rates of about 87% or about 30% were seen for most TCR beta V segments in an earlier analysis. For cytomegalovirus status, the classifier reportedly gave diagnoses with high specificity and sensitivity.

Researchers ran the PCR with 60 Vbeta and 13 Jbeta primers. Generated by immunoSEQ multiplex PCR, the TCRdb table keeps only in-frame clones and is missing some. This table holds about 140,000 clones, more than 60% found once. After removal of 2 bases from V and 0 bases from J, the junction contained 5 bases not matched to a gene. The germline CDR1 and CDR2 sequences are MNHEY and SVGAGI. The CDR3 loop spans 16 amino acids. The chain carries TRBV6-5 and TRBJ2-3, with 7 nucleotides matching TRBD2. The receptor was isolated from a woman between 45 and 60 years old in good health and CMV-seropositive. The sample consisted of PBMCs. The CDR3 DNA sequence: TGTGCCAGCAGTTACCTCTCGGGGGGTAGCACAGATACGCAGTATTTT. Translated, it gives CASSYLSGGSTDTQYF.